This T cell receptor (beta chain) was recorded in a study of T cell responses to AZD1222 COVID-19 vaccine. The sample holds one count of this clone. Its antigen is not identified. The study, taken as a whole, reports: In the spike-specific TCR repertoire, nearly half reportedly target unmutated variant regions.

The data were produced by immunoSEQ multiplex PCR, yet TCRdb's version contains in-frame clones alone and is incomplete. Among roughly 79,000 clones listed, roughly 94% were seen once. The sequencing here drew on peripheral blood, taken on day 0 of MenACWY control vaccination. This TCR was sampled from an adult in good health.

This CDR3 is CAISPTGAETQYF. CDR3 nucleotide sequence: TGTGCCATCAGTCCCACAGGAGCAGAGACCCAGTACTTC. The V and J genes are TRBV10-3 and TRBJ2-5, with D possibly being TRBD1 (5 bases). Trimming pared 5 bases from V and 4 bases from J, leaving 11 bases between. The CDR3 runs to 13 residues. From germline, CDR1 is ENHRY and CDR2 SYGVKD.